The 6 T cell receptor beta chains below come from one sample, sequenced in a study of cytomegalovirus exposure and HLA in healthy donors. The PCR employed 60 Vbeta primers together with 13 Jbeta primers. This table comes from immunoSEQ multiplex PCR, and its TCRdb copy is limited to in-frame clones, with some not included. The sample yields 200,000 to 250,000 clones, 60% to 80% seen once. The sequenced sample consisted of PBMCs. Every receptor here comes from a woman aged 25 to 39 in good health and CMV-seronegative.

This chain links TRBV6-1 with TRBJ1-4; possibly TRBD1 for D (5 bases). Germline V gene data show CDR1 as MNHNS and CDR2 as SASEGT. The CDR3 is 11 residues long. V lost 8 bases to trimming and J lost 14 bases, with 15 bases between them. The CDR3 here is CASSKGDTLFF. The CDR3 DNA sequence: TGTGCCAGCTCTAAAGGGGATACTCTGTTTTTT.

This CDR3 reads CASSLTNTEAFF. The DNA of the CDR3 is TGTGCCAGCAGCCTAACGAACACTGAAGCTTTCTTT. The chain links TRBV11-2 to TRBJ1-1; D unclear. Trimming shortened V by 5 bases and J by 1 base, and 5 bases separated the two germline ends. Germline CDR1 and CDR2: SGHAT and FQNNGV. CDR3 length: 12 amino acids.

The chain recombines TRBV2 with TRBJ2-5; TRBD2 agrees at 9 bases. With V trimmed by 5 bases and J by 5 bases, 9 bases remained unmatched. The CDR3 runs 15 residues. Germline-derived CDR1 and CDR2 are SNHLY and FYNNEI. This CDR3 is CASSRTREGGETQYF. Written as DNA, the CDR3 is TGTGCCAGCAGTAGGACGCGGGAGGGGGGGGAGACCCAGTACTTC.

The rearrangement joins TRBV6-5 to TRBJ2-7; 10 positions match TRBD1. The germline V gene encodes CDR1 MNHEY and CDR2 SVGAGI. The CDR3 loop spans 15 amino acids. Unmatched junction bases numbered 9, after V lost 7 bases and J lost 3 bases. The DNA for the CDR3 is TGTGCCAGCAAAGACAGGGGGCTGTACGGCTACGAGCAGTACTTC. Amino acids: CASKDRGLYGYEQYF.

CDR3 amino acids: CASSLGGNTEAFF. The CDR3 DNA is TGCGCCAGCAGTCTAGGGGGGAACACTGAAGCTTTCTTT. The chain joins TRBV10-1 to TRBJ1-1, with D maybe TRBD1 (6 bases). The V gene's germline CDR1 is WNHNN and CDR2 SYGVQD (reference sequence). Between the trimmed V and J ends, which lost 5 bases and 1 base, there was a span of 8 bases. This CDR3 has 13 amino acids.

The chain combines TRBV19 with TRBJ2-2; D is undetermined. V dropped 7 bases and J dropped 5 bases, with 14 bases sitting between them. Looked up from germline, CDR1 is LNHDA and CDR2 is SQIVND (reference sequence). CDR3 length: 14 amino acids. The CDR3 DNA is TGTGCCAGTAACGGGTTATCGATTACCGGGGAGCTGTTTTTT. As protein: CASNGLSITGELFF.